These 23 T cell receptor beta chains came from one sample sequenced in a study of CDR3 diversity in severe acne. Each CDR3 protein is one row after TCRdb ran MiXCR on the PCR reads. The sample lists some 84,000 distinct CDR3 sequences; approximately 52% were seen once. The specimen was blood. These receptors were taken from a male donor in good health, serving as a control.

This chain connects TRBV2 to TRBJ2-5; perhaps TRBD2 as D (5 bases). The CDR3 is 15 amino acids. Trimming cost V 6 bases and J 1 base, with 15 bases left between them. From germline, CDR1 is SNHLY and CDR2 FYNNEI. The CDR3: CASSLNPEGQETQYF. Here the CDR3 DNA reads TGTGCCAGCAGCTTGAATCCCGAGGGCCAAGAGACCCAGTACTTC. Supplemented by reference TRBV2 and TRBJ2-5, the full variable domain reads EPEVTQTPSHQVTQMGQEVILRCVPISNHLYFYWYRQILGQKVEFLVSFYNNEISEKSEIFDDQFSVERPDGSNFTLKIRSTKLEDSAMYFCASSLNPEGQETQYFGPGTRLLVL.

Concerning this clonotype itself: The CDR3 carries no conserved terminal phenylalanine or tryptophan, so it likely arises from a read error. Because the CDR3's place on the DNA is in doubt, the DNA is left out and the CDR3 is given as listed by TCRdb. The chain is built from TRBV24-1 and TRBJ2-3; the table assigns TRBD1, which was not confirmed against the DNA. Germline CDR1 is KGHDR and CDR2 is SFDVKD. The CDR3 is 17 amino acids long, termini counted. CDR3 region: CATSDPRPGGSTATQYL.

This clonotype was observed a few times. This rearrangement joins TRBV20-1 to TRBJ2-7, with 8 bases aligning to TRBD1. With V trimmed by 3 bases and J by 2 bases, 0 bases remained unmatched. The germline V gene encodes CDR1 DFQATT and CDR2 SNEGSKA (reference sequence). CDR3 length equals 12 residues. In DNA, the CDR3 is TGCAGTGCTAGGGACAGGGCCTACGAGCAGTACTTC. Its translation is CSARDRAYEQYF.

CDR3 nucleotides: TGTGCCAGCAGCCCCCCCGGGATTGCACCTCCGTGCTCCTACGAGCAGTACTTC. Its translation: CASSPPGIAPPCSYEQYF. V gene TRBV7-3 combines with J gene TRBJ2-7; possibly TRBD2 for D (5 bases). The V gene's germline CDR1 is SGHTA and CDR2 FQGTGA. Trimming took off 5 bases at V and 0 bases at J, with 23 bases between the two ends. The CDR3 is made up of 18 amino acids.

Turning to this clonotype: The junction departs from germline at one end; a sequencing error may be responsible. The chain couples TRBV27 to TRBJ2-5, with 7 bases that match TRBD1. This CDR3 is built from 14 residues. Germline values: CDR1 MNHEY, CDR2 SMNVEV (reference sequence). The CDR3 nucleotides are TGTGCCAGCAGTTTGAACAGGGGACAAGAGGCCCAGTACTTC. It translates to CASSLNRGQEAQYF.

Regarding this clonotype: A much larger clone differs by one base, so this may be a read error. The chain carries TRBV24-1 and TRBJ2-5, with a possible D match to TRBD1 (5 bases). This CDR3 is built from 14 residues. Germline V gives CDR1 KGHDR, CDR2 SFDVKD. V lost 3 bases and J 2 bases, leaving 9 bases between the germline ends. CDR3 nucleotide sequence: TGTGCCACCAGTGATACGACAGAACAAGAGACCCAGTACTTC. It codes for CATSDTTEQETQYF.

The chain links TRBV6-1 to TRBJ1-5, with a weak D call TRBD1 (5 bases). Germline V gene data show CDR1 as MNHNS and CDR2 as SASEGT. The CDR3 spans 13 residues. Trimming pared 10 bases from V and 1 base from J, leaving 11 bases between. CDR3 nucleotide sequence: TGTGCCACCACCCGGGACAGCAATCAGCCCCAGCATTTT. Translation gives CATTRDSNQPQHF.

The rearrangement joins TRBV9 to TRBJ2-2, with D tentatively TRBD2 (6 bases). V was trimmed by 3 bases and J by 4 bases, leaving 25 bases between them. Germline V lookup: CDR1 SGDLS, CDR2 YYNGEE. This CDR3 region has 19 residues. CDR3 sequence reads: CASSAPWGIGRDLTGELFF. CDR3 sequence (DNA): TGTGCCAGCAGCGCGCCTTGGGGGATTGGGCGGGACCTCACCGGGGAGCTGTTTTTT.

Details on this clonotype: Lacking the conserved final phenylalanine or tryptophan, this CDR3 likely reflects a read error. This chain uses TRBV5-1 with TRBJ2-7; D might be TRBD1 or TRBD2, each matching 5 bases. Germline CDR1 and CDR2: SGHRS and YFSETQ. The CDR3 has 12 amino acids. The CDR3 DNA sequence: TGTGCCAGCAGCTTAGGGACGGGCGAGCAGTACTAC. Its protein is CASSLGTGEQYY.

The sample holds many counts of this clonotype. The chain has TRBV25-1 and TRBJ2-7; D is unclear. Germline CDR1 reads MGHDK; CDR2 reads SYGVNS. Trimming left V 5 bases short and J 3 bases short, with 5 bases between. CDR3 length: 11 residues. The CDR3 protein is CASSFGYEQYF. The CDR3 DNA is TGTGCCAGCAGTTTCGGCTACGAGCAGTACTTC.

The rearrangement links TRBV9 to TRBJ1-1; 7 bases align to TRBD1. V lost 3 bases and J lost 2; bases outside the gene matches: 4. The CDR3 is 14 amino acids. Germline V gives CDR1 SGDLS, CDR2 YYNGEE. The CDR3 loop reads CASSALGGNTEAFF. CDR3 DNA: TGTGCCAGCAGCGCCCTAGGGGGCAACACTGAAGCTTTCTTT.

In its sample, this clonotype was seen once. The rearrangement joins TRBV20-1 to TRBJ2-3, with 7 nucleotides matching TRBD2. Germline V gene sequence: CDR1 DFQATT, CDR2 SNEGSKA (reference sequence). The CDR3 loop spans 13 amino acids. The junction had 0 bases not matched to a gene; V was cut back by 3 bases and J by 0 bases. For the CDR3, the DNA is TGCAGTGCTAGGGGGGGGAGCACAGATACGCAGTATTTT. It yields the protein CSARGGSTDTQYF.

This clonotype was detected a few times. The gene calls are TRBV19 and TRBJ1-5; 10 bases are shared with TRBD1. The germline gives CDR1 LNHDA, CDR2 SQIVND (reference sequence). Trimming removed 6 bases from V and 2 bases from J; junction bases left unmatched: 10. The CDR3 has 17 residues. CDR3 loop: CASSTGTGDLCNQPQHF. In DNA, the CDR3 is TGTGCCAGTAGCACCGGGACAGGGGATTTGTGCAATCAGCCCCAGCATTTT.

This clonotype was found a few times. This chain joins TRBV19 and TRBJ2-7, with 9 bases aligning to TRBD2. The germline V gene has CDR1 LNHDA and CDR2 SQIVND (reference sequence). The J segment lost 3 bases and the V segment lost 3 bases, leaving 6 bases of the junction unmatched. The CDR3 consists of 15 residues. The CDR3 is CASSMTLAGIYEQYF. Here the CDR3 DNA reads TGTGCCAGTAGTATGACCCTAGCGGGGATCTACGAGCAGTACTTC.

The rearrangement joins TRBV9 to TRBJ1-3; tentative D call: TRBD1 (6 bases). The CDR3 extends over 13 amino acids. Germline CDR1 reads SGDLS; CDR2 reads YYNGEE. The V and J ends lost 0 bases and 9 bases respectively, with 10 bases between them. The CDR3, as DNA: TGTGCCAGCAGCGTAGGGACAGAGGGCACCATATATTTT. Protein: CASSVGTEGTIYF.

This clonotype was seen repeatedly, ten times or more. CDR3 loop: CATSTSGTVNQPQHF. The DNA for the CDR3 is TGTGCCACCAGCACGTCCGGGACAGTAAACCAGCCCCAGCATTTT. The rearrangement joins TRBV15 to TRBJ1-5, with TRBD1 identical over 7 bases. The CDR3 is made up of 15 amino acids. Per germline, CDR1 LNHNV and CDR2 YYDKDF (reference sequence). Trimming removed 4 bases from V and 7 bases from J; junction bases left unmatched: 10.

This clonotype has a count of ten or more. The V and J genes are TRBV11-1 and TRBJ2-6, with D uncertain. Trimming shortened V by 4 bases and J by 0 bases, and 7 bases separated the two germline ends. CDR3 size: 15 residues. Germline V CDR1 and CDR2: SGHAT, FQDESV (reference sequence). The CDR3 is CASSSQSSGANVLTF. The CDR3 DNA reads TGTGCCAGCAGCTCTCAGAGCTCTGGGGCCAACGTCCTGACTTTC.

This clonotype counts as medium-sized. The rearrangement uses TRBV14 and TRBJ1-6; D ambiguous. Trimming pared 1 base from V and 7 bases from J, leaving 11 bases between. The germline gives CDR1 SGHDN, CDR2 FVKESK. CDR3 length: 15 residues. Here the CDR3 reads CASSQGSVSNSPLHF. In DNA form, the CDR3 reads TGTGCCAGCAGCCAAGGGTCAGTAAGCAATTCACCCCTCCACTTT.

The J gene is TRBJ2-7, the V gene TRBV19; 9 nucleotides agree with TRBD2. The CDR3 extends over 15 amino acids. Losses at the gene ends were 5 bases for V and 0 bases for J; bases not matched to a gene: 5. The germline gives CDR1 LNHDA, CDR2 SQIVND (reference sequence). CDR3 nucleotide sequence: TGTGCCAGTAGTCCAGGACTAGCGAGCTCCTACGAGCAGTACTTC. Encoded protein: CASSPGLASSYEQYF. Using reference TRBV19 and TRBJ2-7 for the parts outside the CDR3, the full variable domain is DGGITQSPKYLFRKEGQNVTLSCEQNLNHDAMYWYRQDPGQGLRLIYYSQIVNDFQKGDIAEGYSVSREKKESFPLTVTSAQKNPTAFYLCASSPGLASSYEQYFGPGTRLTVT.

The table lists this clonotype with a few counts. The chain uses TRBV4-1 and TRBJ2-7; 11 bases agree with TRBD1. V shed 4 bases, J shed 0 bases, and the junction held 8 bases outside the gene matches. The CDR3 sequence is 17 residues long. CDR1 is MGHRA and CDR2 is YSYEKL in the germline V gene. In DNA form, the CDR3 reads TGCGCCAGCAGCCCCCGGGGGGGACAGGGGGACTCCTACGAGCAGTACTTC. This sequence encodes CASSPRGGQGDSYEQYF.

V usage is TRBV29-1 and J usage is TRBJ2-5; D is possibly TRBD1 (6 bases). V lost 6 bases, J lost 2 bases, and 22 bases lay in between. Per germline, CDR1 SQVTM and CDR2 ANQGSEA. The CDR3 sequence is 16 residues long. DNA of the CDR3: TGCAGCGTCGCCGGGGACAACATCCGATTTCAAGAGACCCAGTACTTC. Encoded protein: CSVAGDNIRFQETQYF.

The chain recombines TRBV20-1 with TRBJ2-3; D remains unclear. The CDR3 length is 17 residues. Germline CDR1 DFQATT, CDR2 SNEGSKA (reference sequence). With 2 bases removed from V and 2 bases from J, the gap between germline ends came to 20 bases. The CDR3: CSARMRSRHGYTDTQYF. The DNA of the CDR3 is TGCAGTGCTAGAATGCGGTCCCGCCATGGGTACACAGATACGCAGTATTTT.

This clonotype was detected only a few times. The V gene is TRBV7-6, the J gene TRBJ2-2; a possible D gene is TRBD2 (6 bases). Germline lookup yields CDR1 SGHVS and CDR2 FNYEAQ. This CDR3 contains 16 residues. The V gene lost 2 bases and the J gene lost 1 base, with 11 bases spanning the gap. The CDR3 coding sequence is TGTGCCAGCAGCTTAATTCGAGCGGGGAACACCGGGGAGCTGTTTTTT. Encoded protein: CASSLIRAGNTGELFF.